The rows below give T cell receptor beta chains drawn from one sample of a study of T cell changes during pregnancy in multiple sclerosis. Measured with immunoSEQ multiplex PCR; TCRdb has only the in-frame clones, and not every one. The sample gives about 40,000 clones, approximately 92% of which show up once; approximately 12% is in the top ten. The sequences come from CD8+ T cells from peripheral blood mononuclear cells, collected in the first trimester of pregnancy. These receptors all come from a female donor with multiple sclerosis, enrolled in a pregnancy study. The CDR3 runs from the conserved cysteine through the conserved F or W. Each record gives: V gene, D gene, clone size, J gene, CDR3 DNA, CDR3 protein. D genes are given only for firm matches. The size of a clone is reported for some rows only, either as once, few or many, or as a class for expanded clones.

>TRBV18|NA|NA|TRBJ2-7
TGTGCCAGCTCACCACGACAGGTCCCCTACGAGCAGTACTTC
CASSPRQVPYEQYF
>TRBV4-1|TRBD2|NA|TRBJ2-7
TGCGCCAGCAGCCAAGTATCTAGCGGATACGAGCAGTACTTC
CASSQVSSGYEQYF
>TRBV27|NA|NA|TRBJ1-1
TGTGCCAGCAGCCCCACGGCGGGCTGGACCGTGGCTTTCTTT
CASSPTAGWTVAFF
>TRBV27|NA|NA|TRBJ1-2
TGTGCCAGCAGTCCCCAGGCAGCTAACTATGGCTACACCTTC
CASSPQAANYGYTF
>TRBV5-1|TRBD1|NA|TRBJ1-2
TGCGCCAGCAGCACCGTACCGGGACAGGGATTTTTAGAAGGCTACACCTTC
CASSTVPGQGFLEGYTF
>TRBV6-5|NA|NA|TRBJ1-3
TGTGCCACCCAGCAGGAGAGAGGGACAGGAAACACCATATATTTT
CATQQERGTGNTIYF
>TRBV6-4|TRBD2|NA|TRBJ2-2
TGTGCCAGCAGCCTGACTAGCGGGGGGAGCACCGGGGAGCTGTTTTTT
CASSLTSGGSTGELFF
>TRBV15|TRBD2|NA|TRBJ2-3
TGTGCCCGTACCCCGGATACGAGACTAGCGGGGGGACCTGATACGCAGTATTTT
CARTPDTRLAGGPDTQYF
>TRBV7-2|TRBD2|NA|TRBJ2-1
TGTGCCAGCAACCGAGGACTAGCGGGGGCCCTTGGGGAGCAGTTCTTC
CASNRGLAGALGEQFF
>TRBV11-2|NA|NA|TRBJ2-7
TGTGCCAGCAGCTTAGAAAGGGGGTGGTATTCATACGAGCAGTACTTC
CASSLERGWYSYEQYF
>TRBV21-1|NA|few|TRBJ1-2
TGTGCCAGCAGCAACCGGTTTTATAGCTATGGCTACACCTTC
CASSNRFYSYGYTF
>TRBV5-1|NA|NA|TRBJ1-2
TGCGCCAGCAGCTTGGTGGGGGGGCAAGGATATGGCTACACCTTC
CASSLVGGQGYGYTF
>TRBV14|NA|NA|TRBJ1-2
TGTGCCAGCAGCCAAGACAGGCATGGCTACACCTTC
CASSQDRHGYTF
>TRBV27|NA|once|TRBJ1-6
TGTGCCAGCACCGAATCAGGGTCCGATAATTCACCCCTCCACTTT
CASTESGSDNSPLHF
>TRBV27|NA|NA|TRBJ2-1
TGTGCCAGCAGTTCGGACAGACTCGAGCAGTTCTTC
CASSSDRLEQFF
>TRBV7-9|TRBD1|NA|TRBJ2-3
TGTGCCAGCAGCCAACTGCAGGGGGACACAGATACGCAGTATTTT
CASSQLQGDTDTQYF
>TRBV5-1|NA|NA|TRBJ1-6
TGCGCCAGCAGCTTATTCTCAGGGAATTCACCCCTCCACTTT
CASSLFSGNSPLHF
>TRBV7-9|NA|NA|TRBJ2-1
TGTGCCAGCAGCTACTTAGCTGGGGGGTTCGATGAGCAGTTCTTC
CASSYLAGGFDEQFF
>TRBV6-6|NA|NA|TRBJ2-7
TGTGCCAGCACTAGGTCCTACGAGCAGTACTTC
CASTRSYEQYF
>TRBV15|TRBD1|NA|TRBJ1-2
TGTGCCACCAGCAGAGATGGGCAGGGGGCCTTGTTGGATGGCTACACCTTC
CATSRDGQGALLDGYTF
>TRBV6-4|TRBD1|NA|TRBJ2-3
TGTGCCAGCAGTGACTCAGCGGGACAGGGGGAGAAAGATACGCAGTATTTT
CASSDSAGQGEKDTQYF
>TRBV5-1|NA|NA|TRBJ2-1
TGCGCCAGCAGCTTGGTGAGGTCTGAGCAGTTCTTC
CASSLVRSEQFF
>TRBV13|TRBD1|NA|TRBJ1-1
TGTGCCAGCTATACCAGGGGGACGTACACTGAAGCTTTCTTT
CASYTRGTYTEAFF
>TRBV5-6|NA|once|TRBJ1-2
TGTGCCAGCAGCCCCGTCGCTAACTATGGCTACACCTTC
CASSPVANYGYTF
>TRBV7-8|NA|NA|TRBJ2-7
TGTGCCAGCAGCTTCTATCCGGGGGAGCAGTACTTC
CASSFYPGEQYF
>TRBV7-9|NA|medium-sized|TRBJ1-2
TGTGCCAGCAGCTTACTGGACAGCATTAACTATGGCTACACCTTC
CASSLLDSINYGYTF
>TRBV29-1|NA|NA|TRBJ1-2
TGCAGCGTTGTCGAGAGGGAATCCGGTGGCTACACCTTC
CSVVERESGGYTF
>TRBV21-1|NA|once|TRBJ2-7
TGTGCCAGCCTAAGACACGCCGGGACTAGCGGGGGGGCCCTTAAGTACTTC
CASLRHAGTSGGALKYF
>TRBV27|NA|NA|TRBJ2-5
TGTGCCAGCTCATTAGGGGCCGGGGAGACCCAGTACTTC
CASSLGAGETQYF
>TRBV9|NA|few|TRBJ1-2
TGTGCCAGCAGCGCCGGGGAGGGCTACACCTTC
CASSAGEGYTF
>TRBV7-6|TRBD1|NA|TRBJ2-7
TGTGCCAGCAGCTCAGGACAGGGGGCCAGAATCTACGAGCAGTACTTC
CASSSGQGARIYEQYF
>TRBV7-8|TRBD1|once|TRBJ1-1
TGTGCCAGCAGCGGGGACAGGGAAAACACTGAAGCTTTCTTT
CASSGDRENTEAFF
>TRBV7-9|NA|NA|TRBJ2-3
TGTGCCAGCAGCAGCGCAGATTTCACAGATACGCAGTATTTT
CASSSADFTDTQYF
>TRBV9|TRBD1|once|TRBJ1-1
TGTGCCAGCAGCGTATCGAGACAGGGAACCAACACTGAAGCTTTCTTT
CASSVSRQGTNTEAFF
>TRBV29-1|TRBD1|NA|TRBJ2-7
TGCAGCGTTGGAGGGGGCGCTAATTACGAGCAGTACTTC
CSVGGGANYEQYF
>TRBV5-6|TRBD1|NA|TRBJ1-2
TGTGCCAGCAGCCCGGGGGGGACAGGGTCCTATGGCTACACCTTC
CASSPGGTGSYGYTF
>TRBV9|TRBD2|NA|TRBJ2-3
TGTGCCAGCAGCGTTGGTTCCATTAGCGGGGGGGCAGATACGCAGTATTTT
CASSVGSISGGADTQYF
>TRBV5-4|NA|NA|TRBJ1-2
TGTGCCAGCAGCTTGTCTACCTTTGACTATGGCTACACCTTC
CASSLSTFDYGYTF
>TRBV9|NA|NA|TRBJ1-2
TGTGCCAGCAGCGTAGGTGCGAATGGCTACACCTTC
CASSVGANGYTF
>TRBV2|TRBD1|NA|TRBJ2-5
TGTGCCAGCATTATTGGGGACAGCCGGGAGACCCAGTACTTC
CASIIGDSRETQYF
>TRBV7-2|TRBD1|once|TRBJ1-2
TGTGCCAGCAGCCCGACCGGGGACAGTCTATATGGCTACACCTTC
CASSPTGDSLYGYTF
>TRBV5-6|NA|once|TRBJ2-1
TGTGCCAGCAGCTTACATTGGCGGGGACATGAGCAGTTCTTC
CASSLHWRGHEQFF
>TRBV13|NA|NA|TRBJ1-2
TGTGCCAGCAGCCGCTACAGCGGGTCCTTTCTGGGGTATGGCTACACCTTC
CASSRYSGSFLGYGYTF
>TRBV2|NA|NA|TRBJ1-1
TGTGCCAGCCAACAAATGGGAGGGTTGAACACTGAAGCTTTCTTT
CASQQMGGLNTEAFF
>TRBV5-1|TRBD1|NA|TRBJ2-7
TGCGCCAGCAGCTTGTATCCCGCAGGGGGCTACGAGCAGTACTTC
CASSLYPAGGYEQYF
>TRBV30|TRBD1|NA|TRBJ2-2
TGTGCCTGGAGTGTCGGACAGGGTACCGGGGAGCTGTTTTTT
CAWSVGQGTGELFF
>TRBV7-6|TRBD2|NA|TRBJ2-1
TGTGCCAGCAGCTTAGAGGTAGCGGGGGGGCTCTCCCGTGGTAATGAGCAGTTCTTC
CASSLEVAGGLSRGNEQFF
>TRBV18|NA|NA|TRBJ1-6
TGTGCCAGCTCACCTCCCGGGGAGCCCCTCCACTTT
CASSPPGEPLHF
>TRBV27|NA|once|TRBJ2-1
TGTGCCAGCTCCTGGGGGGACTCCTACAATGAGCAGTTCTTC
CASSWGDSYNEQFF
>TRBV18|NA|NA|TRBJ2-3
TGTGCCAGCTCACGCCAGGTTACCTCTAGCACAGATACGCAGTATTTT
CASSRQVTSSTDTQYF
>TRBV6-4|TRBD2|NA|TRBJ2-3
TGTGCCAGCAGTGGGGGGGAGGGGACAGATACGCAGTATTTT
CASSGGEGTDTQYF
>TRBV6-5|TRBD1|NA|TRBJ2-7
TGTGCCACTATCCCTACGACAGGGGGGTCCTACGAGCAGTACTTC
CATIPTTGGSYEQYF
>TRBV13|TRBD2|NA|TRBJ2-3
TGTGCCAGCAGCCCCCAGGGGCGGGGGGGCCCAGGTGATACGCAGTATTTT
CASSPQGRGGPGDTQYF
>TRBV6-5|NA|NA|TRBJ2-7
TGTGCCAGCAGTTCCGGGACTTTGATATACGAGCAGTACTTC
CASSSGTLIYEQYF
>TRBV5-1|NA|NA|TRBJ2-7
TGCGCCAGCAGCTTGTTCGCAACCGACAAACAATACGAGCAGTACTTC
CASSLFATDKQYEQYF